The 29 T cell receptor beta chains below all came from one sample that was sequenced in a study of T cell changes during pregnancy in multiple sclerosis. Sequenced by immunoSEQ multiplex PCR; TCRdb stores in-frame clones only, minus some. The sample records roughly 40,000 clones, around 90% being singletons. Specimen: CD4+ T cells from peripheral blood mononuclear cells, collected in the first trimester of pregnancy. Receptor source: a female donor with multiple sclerosis, enrolled in a pregnancy study.

The chain links TRBV18 to TRBJ2-2; possibly TRBD1 for D (6 bases). This CDR3 is 18 amino acids long. V was cut by 4 bases and J by 3 bases, with 21 bases left in between. CDR1 and CDR2 (germline): KGHSH, LQKENI. CDR3 in amino acids: CASSLLGQPQGDTGELFF. CDR3 bases: TGTGCCAGCTCACTCTTAGGACAGCCCCAAGGGGACACCGGGGAGCTGTTTTTT. The complete variable domain, with remaining parts taken from reference TRBV18 and TRBJ2-2, reads NAGVMQNPRHLVRRRGQEARLRCSPMKGHSHVYWYRQLPEEGLKFMVYLQKENIIDESGMPKERFSAEFPKEGPSILRIQQVVRGDSAAYFCASSLLGQPQGDTGELFFGEGSRLTVL.

V usage is TRBV30 and J usage is TRBJ1-4, with D possibly TRBD1 on 5 matching bases. The CDR3 is made up of 14 amino acids. V lost 1 base and J 7 bases, leaving 13 bases between the germline ends. The germline CDR1 and CDR2 sequences are GTSNPN and SVGIG (reference sequence). CDR3 region: CAWSAGGSGEKLFF. CDR3 DNA sequence: TGTGCCTGGAGTGCCGGGGGGTCGGGTGAAAAACTGTTTTTT.

The chain recombines TRBV13 with TRBJ2-2; 7 bases align to TRBD2. The ends lost 2 bases at V and 5 bases at J; junction bases unmatched: 5. This CDR3 has 15 amino acids. In germline, CDR1 is PRHDT, CDR2 FYEKMQ (reference sequence). This chain's CDR3 is CASSLRLAGTGELFF. The CDR3 nucleotides are TGTGCCAGCAGCTTAAGACTAGCAGGGACCGGGGAGCTGTTTTTT. The variable domain in full, completed from reference TRBV13 and TRBJ2-2, reads AAGVIQSPRHLIKEKRETATLKCYPIPRHDTVYWYQQGPGQDPQFLISFYEKMQSDKGSIPDRFSAQQFSDYHSELNMSSLELGDSALYFCASSLRLAGTGELFFGEGSRLTVL.

CDR3 nucleotides: TGTGCCAGCAGGAGACACGTGCGGGGTGAAAAACTGTTTTTT. Translation: CASRRHVRGEKLFF. This chain connects TRBV7-2 to TRBJ1-4; unclear D gene. Per germline, CDR1 SGHTA and CDR2 FQGNSA. V dropped 6 bases and J dropped 7 bases, with 15 bases sitting between them. The CDR3 totals 14 residues.

V usage is TRBV7-9 and J usage is TRBJ2-7; TRBD2 matches 12 bases. CDR1 is SEHNR and CDR2 is FQNEAQ in the germline V gene (reference sequence). V shed 5 bases and J 7 bases; nucleotides not matched to a gene: 6. The CDR3 sequence is 14 residues long. The chain's CDR3 is CASSMTSGSGEQYF. CDR3 DNA sequence: TGTGCCAGCAGCATGACTAGCGGGAGTGGGGAGCAGTACTTC.

The V gene is TRBV6-5, the J gene TRBJ1-4; TRBD1 is a possible D gene (5 bases). The germline V and J ends were trimmed by 0 bases and 7 bases, with 12 bases remaining between them. The CDR3 runs to 15 residues. Germline loops: CDR1 MNHEY, CDR2 SVGAGI. In nucleotides, the CDR3 is TGTGCCAGCAGTTACTCGGGCGGGGCTGGTGAAAAACTGTTTTTT. This gives the protein CASSYSGGAGEKLFF.

This clone was counted a single time. This chain connects TRBV5-1 to TRBJ1-1, with 9 bases aligning to TRBD1. The CDR3 runs 16 residues. Trimming took 4 bases from V and 1 from J; bases not matched to a gene: 8. Per germline, CDR1 SGHRS and CDR2 YFSETQ. The CDR3 sequence is CASSQSGQGSNTEAFF. The CDR3 DNA follows: TGCGCCAGCAGCCAATCGGGACAGGGATCGAACACTGAAGCTTTCTTT.

The genes are TRBV18 and TRBJ2-1; 9 positions agree with TRBD2. In germline, CDR1 is KGHSH, CDR2 LQKENI. The CDR3 has 17 residues. The ends lost 6 bases at V and 2 bases at J; junction bases unmatched: 11. The CDR3 spells CASSPSGGGRAYNEQFF. The CDR3 DNA sequence: TGTGCCAGCTCGCCTTCGGGGGGCGGGAGGGCCTACAATGAGCAGTTCTTC.

The V call is TRBV18, the J call TRBJ2-5, with D possibly TRBD1 on 6 matching bases. This CDR3 comprises 15 residues. V was pared by 3 bases and J by 6 bases, with 17 bases between. Per the germline V gene, CDR1 is KGHSH and CDR2 is LQKENI. CDR3 amino acids: CASSPETGPGKTQYF. Written as DNA, the CDR3 is TGTGCCAGCTCACCTGAGACAGGTCCCGGGAAGACCCAGTACTTC.

The V gene is TRBV6-5, the J gene TRBJ2-5; the D gene is possibly TRBD2 (6 bases). Germline CDR1 and CDR2: MNHEY and SVGAGI. The CDR3 has 13 amino acids. Trimming removed 6 bases from V and 4 bases from J, with 12 bases in between. The CDR3 DNA follows: TGTGCCAGCAGGCGGGGCGGTGGAGAGACCCAGTACTTC. This codes for CASRRGGGETQYF.

The chain combines TRBV21-1 with TRBJ2-3; the D call in the table, TRBD2, was not verified against the DNA. TRBV21-1 corresponds to a pseudogene. This CDR3 is 17 amino acids long. CDR3 in amino acids: CASSKADSSPSTDTQYF. In DNA form, the CDR3 reads TGTGCCAGCAGCAAAGCGGATAGCAGCCCTAGCACAGATACGCAGTATTTT.

V and J are TRBV4-1 and TRBJ2-7; 9 bases agree with TRBD1. The germline V gene has CDR1 MGHRA and CDR2 YSYEKL. After removal of 2 bases from V and 2 bases from J, the junction contained 7 bases not matched to a gene. The CDR3 spans 16 residues. The CDR3 DNA reads as TGCGCCAGCAGCCAAATTCCGACAGGGGGGGCCTACGAGCAGTACTTC. It codes for CASSQIPTGGAYEQYF.

The rearrangement joins TRBV11-2 to TRBJ1-2; 7 bases fit TRBD1. The V segment lost 4 bases and the J segment 8 bases; nucleotides outside the gene matches: 10. The germline V gene encodes CDR1 SGHAT and CDR2 FQNNGV. The CDR3 spans 14 residues. The CDR3 coding sequence is TGTGCCAGCAGCTATGGTCCAGGGGGAAGCGGCTACACCTTC. Translated, it gives CASSYGPGGSGYTF.

The rearrangement links TRBV18 to TRBJ1-1, with TRBD1 identical over 7 bases. The ends lost 0 bases at V and 8 bases at J; junction bases unmatched: 12. The CDR3 runs 16 residues. The germline CDR1 and CDR2 sequences are KGHSH and LQKENI. The CDR3 sequence is CASSPPPNYGTEEAFF. CDR3 nucleotide sequence: TGTGCCAGCTCACCACCGCCTAATTATGGGACAGAAGAAGCTTTCTTT.

In DNA form, the CDR3 reads TGTGCCAGCAGTGAAGCGTTACAGGGTCCCTACGAGCAGTACTTC. Its translation: CASSEALQGPYEQYF. The chain has TRBV6-1 and TRBJ2-7, with D possibly being TRBD1 (6 bases). Deletions cut 0 bases from V and 2 bases from J, with 11 bases between. The CDR3 is 15 residues long. CDR1 MNHNS and CDR2 SASEGT come from the germline V gene.

This clone was seen a handful of times. The CDR3 region is CALPSASSNREGTSETQYF. The CDR3, as DNA: TGTGCCCTCCCTAGTGCCAGCAGCAATCGCGAGGGCACGTCAGAGACCCAGTACTTC. The chain employs TRBV21-1 and TRBJ2-5; no check of the table's D call, TRBD2, against the DNA was made. TRBV21-1 counts as a pseudogene. The CDR3 runs to 19 residues.

This rearrangement joins TRBV28 to TRBJ1-2; 11 bases fit TRBD1. The CDR3 is made up of 15 amino acids. The V gene end was trimmed by 3 bases and the J gene end by 4 bases; junction bases not matched to a gene: 4. Looked up from germline, CDR1 is MDHEN and CDR2 is SYDVKM. CDR3 amino acids: CASSFRDRGAYGYTF. CDR3 in DNA: TGTGCCAGCAGTTTTAGGGACAGGGGGGCCTATGGCTACACCTTC.

The CDR3 here is CASSAELAKNIQYF. The CDR3 nucleotides read TGTGCCAGCAGCGCCGAGCTAGCCAAAAACATTCAGTACTTC. The chain carries TRBV5-4 and TRBJ2-4; D not resolved. Germline V gene data show CDR1 as SGHNT and CDR2 as YYREEE (reference sequence). V was cut by 4 bases and J by 0 bases, with 8 bases left in between. The CDR3 has 14 residues.

The rearrangement links TRBV15 to TRBJ2-7; 7 positions match TRBD1. V shed 3 bases and J 3 bases; nucleotides not matched to a gene: 8. The germline V gene has CDR1 LNHNV and CDR2 YYDKDF (reference sequence). The CDR3 spans 15 residues. The CDR3 here is CATSRTRDSFYEQYF. CDR3 in DNA: TGTGCCACCAGCAGGACCCGGGACAGCTTCTACGAGCAGTACTTC. Using reference TRBV15 and TRBJ2-7 for the parts outside the CDR3, the full variable domain is DAMVIQNPRYQVTQFGKPVTLSCSQTLNHNVMYWYQQKSSQAPKLLFHYYDKDFNNEADTPDNFQSRRPNTSFCFLDIRSPGLGDTAMYLCATSRTRDSFYEQYFGPGTRLTVT.

The V call is TRBV18, the J call TRBJ1-3; TRBD1 agrees at 8 bases. J lost 2 bases, V lost 4 bases, and 1 base had no gene match. CDR3 size: 14 residues. The V gene's germline CDR1 is KGHSH and CDR2 LQKENI. CDR3: CASSQQGAGNTIYF. The CDR3 DNA reads as TGTGCCAGCTCACAACAGGGGGCTGGAAACACCATATATTTT.

CDR3 residues: CASSQASQETQYF. CDR3 coding DNA: TGCGCCAGCAGCCAAGCCAGCCAAGAGACCCAGTACTTC. This chain links TRBV4-1 with TRBJ2-5; D is undetermined. The CDR3 length is 13 residues. Per germline, CDR1 MGHRA and CDR2 YSYEKL. Trimming removed 1 base at V and 1 base at J, with 4 bases between.

The J gene is TRBJ1-4, the V gene TRBV19; 7 bases fit TRBD1. The ends lost 3 bases at V and 7 bases at J; junction bases unmatched: 14. There are 17 residues in the CDR3. From germline, CDR1 is LNHDA and CDR2 SQIVND (reference sequence). The CDR3 nucleotides are TGTGCCAGTAGTATTGCCCTCCGACAGGGAGCAACTGAAAAACTGTTTTTT. Amino acid sequence: CASSIALRQGATEKLFF.

The chain uses TRBV5-1 and TRBJ1-1; D not resolved. The CDR3 has 15 amino acids. Germline V gene sequence: CDR1 SGHRS, CDR2 YFSETQ. Trimming shortened V by 1 base and J by 1 base, and 11 bases separated the two germline ends. CDR3 sequence reads: CASSLRSGRNTEAFF. For the CDR3, the DNA is TGCGCCAGCAGCTTGAGGAGCGGGAGGAACACTGAAGCTTTCTTT.

This chain uses TRBV28 with TRBJ1-5, with D possibly TRBD1 on 6 matching bases. Germline V CDR1 and CDR2: MDHEN, SYDVKM. Deletions cut 6 bases from V and 1 base from J, with 16 bases between. This CDR3 is 16 amino acids long. The CDR3 loop reads CASSSQGLSSNQPQHF. CDR3 sequence (DNA): TGTGCCAGCAGCTCCCAGGGGCTCTCGAGCAATCAGCCCCAGCATTTT.

The V gene is TRBV7-8, the J gene TRBJ2-1; D is possibly TRBD2 (6 bases). The CDR3 extends over 15 amino acids. The germline V gene has CDR1 SGHVS and CDR2 FQNEAQ. Trimming cost V 5 bases and J 6 bases, with 17 bases left between them. As DNA, the CDR3 is TGTGCCAGCAGCCCAGTAGCGTCGGGACTCAATGAGCAGTTCTTC. Translation: CASSPVASGLNEQFF.

The J gene is TRBJ2-2, the V gene TRBV4-2, with 9 positions matching TRBD2. CDR3 length: 20 residues. Trimming cost V 1 base and J 6 bases; bases outside gene matches: 18. CDR1 and CDR2 from the germline V gene are LGHNA and YNFKEQ. CDR3: CASSQALRLAGSRLAGELFF. The CDR3, as DNA: TGTGCCAGCAGCCAAGCCCTCCGTCTAGCGGGGTCAAGGCTGGCCGGGGAGCTGTTTTTT.

This clone has only one observation. This chain links TRBV29-1 with TRBJ1-1; unclear D gene. The CDR3 runs to 13 residues. The ends were cut back, 4 bases at V and 2 bases at J, with 11 bases in the middle. CDR1 SQVTM and CDR2 ANQGSEA come from the germline V gene. CDR3 bases: TGCAGCGTTGGACACAGATCCAACACTGAAGCTTTCTTT. Translating gives CSVGHRSNTEAFF.

This chain joins TRBV7-8 and TRBJ2-3; 12 bases align to TRBD2. With 1 base clipped from V and 4 bases from J, the junction kept 0 bases outside the gene matches. The CDR3 is 15 amino acids. Germline CDR1 reads SGHVS; CDR2 reads FQNEAQ. As DNA, the CDR3 is TGTGCCAGCAGCTTAGGACTAGCGGGGGCAGATACGCAGTATTTT. Amino acids: CASSLGLAGADTQYF.

The rearrangement uses TRBV5-4 and TRBJ2-2; 8 bases agree with TRBD2. V gave up 1 base and J gave up 7 bases; unmatched junction bases: 9. This CDR3 has 16 amino acids. From germline, CDR1 is SGHNT and CDR2 YYREEE (reference sequence). This CDR3 is CASSLQASGHGGELFF. The CDR3 DNA follows: TGTGCCAGCAGCTTGCAGGCTAGCGGGCACGGCGGGGAGCTGTTTTTT.